Each of the 30 T cell receptor beta chains below was sequenced from the same sample in a study of T cells after yellow fever vaccination. TCRdb reprocessed the 5' RACE reads via MiXCR and lists one record per CDR3 protein. The sample carries around 310,000 distinct CDR3 sequences, approximately 9% recorded once. Specimen: PBMCs, collected on the day of the first yellow fever vaccination. The receptors derive from a man aged 18 to 29 who received the YFV17D yellow fever vaccine.

This clonotype was observed at least ten times. The chain has TRBV5-8 and TRBJ1-1, with no clear D. The V end lost 2 bases, the J end lost 1 base, and 12 bases lay between the germline ends. Germline values: CDR1 SGHTS, CDR2 YDEGEE. This CDR3 is 15 amino acids long. The CDR3: CASSFGREGNTEAFF. As DNA, the CDR3 is TGTGCCAGCAGCTTCGGACGGGAAGGGAACACTGAAGCTTTCTTT.

The DNA for the CDR3 is TGTGCCAGCAGCTTAACAGGGGGCTCGAAAGCCGAGCAGTACTTC. Translation: CASSLTGGSKAEQYF. This chain uses TRBV7-2 with TRBJ2-7, with TRBD1 matching 9 bases. The germline CDR1 and CDR2 sequences are SGHTA and FQGNSA. This CDR3 has 15 residues. The V segment lost 2 bases and the J segment 6 bases; nucleotides outside the gene matches: 8.

Ten or more counts support this clonotype. The chain uses TRBV20-1 and TRBJ2-7; tentatively, D is TRBD1 (5 bases). This CDR3 has 12 residues. Germline assignment: CDR1 DFQATT and CDR2 SNEGSKA (reference sequence). Trimming took off 6 bases at V and 2 bases at J, with 11 bases between the two ends. The CDR3 DNA sequence: TGCAGTGCGGAGCAGGGAACCTACGAGCAGTACTTC. Protein: CSAEQGTYEQYF.

This clonotype was seen a handful of times. This rearrangement joins TRBV7-2 to TRBJ2-3; no definite D call. Germline lookup yields CDR1 SGHTA and CDR2 FQGNSA. This CDR3 is 14 amino acids long. Trimming left V 3 bases short and J 2 bases short, with 9 bases between. This chain's CDR3 is CASSLGIATDTQYF. The CDR3 DNA sequence: TGTGCCAGCAGCTTGGGGATTGCCACAGATACGCAGTATTTT.

This clonotype was seen more than once but under ten times. The J gene is TRBJ2-3, the V gene TRBV15; 11 nucleotides line up with TRBD2. V was clipped by 2 bases and J by 2 bases; unmatched bases: 12. The CDR3 spans 19 residues. Germline CDR1 is LNHNV and CDR2 is YYDKDF (reference sequence). The CDR3 loop reads CATSRTSGGAQRVTDTQYF. CDR3 nucleotide sequence: TGTGCCACCAGCAGAACTAGCGGGGGCGCACAACGGGTCACAGATACGCAGTATTTT.

In its sample, this clonotype was seen many times. The rearrangement uses TRBV28 and TRBJ2-1; TRBD2 aligns across 10 bases. V was clipped by 6 bases and J by 4 bases; unmatched bases: 21. In germline, CDR1 is MDHEN, CDR2 SYDVKM. CDR3 length equals 20 residues. The CDR3 here is CASSKNLVAGGLYLYNEQFF. The CDR3, as DNA: TGTGCCAGCAGCAAAAACCTGGTAGCGGGGGGACTTTATTTATACAATGAGCAGTTCTTC.

V usage is TRBV5-1 and J usage is TRBJ2-1; 7 bases line up with TRBD1. CDR1 SGHRS and CDR2 YFSETQ come from the germline V gene. The CDR3 has 15 residues. Unmatched junction bases numbered 7, after V lost 2 bases and J lost 5 bases. The CDR3: CASSLYGQENNEQFF. As DNA, the CDR3 is TGCGCCAGCAGCTTATATGGACAGGAAAACAATGAGCAGTTCTTC.

The rearrangement links TRBV5-6 to TRBJ2-1; possibly TRBD2 for D (6 bases). In germline, CDR1 is SGHDT, CDR2 YYEEEE. The ends were cut back, 2 bases at V and 5 bases at J, with 14 bases in the middle. This CDR3 spans 15 amino acids. The CDR3, as DNA: TGTGCCAGCAGCTTCCCTTACCGCGGGGACAATGAGCAGTTCTTC. This codes for CASSFPYRGDNEQFF.

This clonotype occurred a few times. V is TRBV10-3 and J is TRBJ2-7; TRBD2 might be the D (6 bases). From germline, CDR1 is ENHRY and CDR2 SYGVKD. The CDR3 loop spans 15 amino acids. Between the trimmed V and J ends, which lost 4 bases and 2 bases, there was a span of 15 bases. The CDR3 region is CAISGGREEAYEQYF. CDR3 in DNA: TGTGCCATCAGTGGAGGCAGGGAGGAAGCCTACGAGCAGTACTTC.

This clonotype appeared a few times. J is TRBJ1-5 and V is TRBV21-1; the D call in the table, TRBD1, was not verified against the DNA. TRBV21-1 constitutes a pseudogene. The CDR3 has 13 residues. CDR3 coding DNA: TGTGCCAGCAGCCTTTGGACAGCCCGGCCCCAGCATTTT. Its protein is CASSLWTARPQHF.

The chain has TRBV25-1 and TRBJ1-2; 10 bases are shared with TRBD1. The CDR3 length is 14 residues. From germline, CDR1 is MGHDK and CDR2 SYGVNS. V trimming: 3 bases; J trimming: 3 bases; junction bases outside the gene matches: 1. The CDR3 bases are TGTGCCAGCAGTGAGGGGACAGGGGACTATGGCTACACCTTC. This translates into CASSEGTGDYGYTF.

V usage is TRBV19 and J usage is TRBJ1-4; D call uncertain. Trimming shortened V by 11 bases and J by 0 bases, and 16 bases separated the two germline ends. CDR1 LNHDA and CDR2 SQIVND come from the germline V gene (reference sequence). This CDR3 has 15 residues. The CDR3 DNA sequence: TGTGCCGGTCGCCGGGCCGCCGCAACTAATGAAAAACTGTTTTTT. It yields the protein CAGRRAAATNEKLFF. Filled out from reference TRBV19 and TRBJ1-4, the complete variable domain reads DGGITQSPKYLFRKEGQNVTLSCEQNLNHDAMYWYRQDPGQGLRLIYYSQIVNDFQKGDIAEGYSVSREKKESFPLTVTSAQKNPTAFYLCAGRRAAATNEKLFFGSGTQLSVL.

This clonotype was seen many times. The gene calls are TRBV5-1 and TRBJ1-2, with D unresolved. Germline V CDR1 and CDR2: SGHRS, YFSETQ. Trimming removed 4 bases at V and 4 bases at J, with 17 bases between. The CDR3 has 15 residues. The CDR3 coding sequence is TGCGCCAGCAGCCCAAGAGAGGCCCTGAGCTATGGCTACACCTTC. Translation gives CASSPREALSYGYTF.

This clonotype has a handful of counts. V usage is TRBV7-2 and J usage is TRBJ2-7; D is uncertain. Germline loops: CDR1 SGHTA, CDR2 FQGNSA. CDR3 length equals 12 residues. V was cut by 4 bases and J by 5 bases, with 9 bases left in between. The CDR3 loop reads CASSYTWNEQYF. Here the CDR3 DNA reads TGTGCCAGCAGCTACACCTGGAACGAGCAGTACTTC.

This clonotype turned up a few times. The V gene is TRBV5-5, the J gene TRBJ2-1; perhaps TRBD1 as D (5 bases). V was clipped by 2 bases and J by 10 bases, with 13 bases between them. This CDR3 has 13 amino acids. The germline V gene encodes CDR1 SGHKS and CDR2 YYEKEE (reference sequence). As DNA, the CDR3 is TGTGCCAGCAGCTTCCAACAGGAAAGAGAGCAGTTCTTC. It translates to CASSFQQEREQFF.

This clonotype showed up just a few times. This chain joins TRBV7-8 and TRBJ2-1; no clear D gene. The V end was cut by 5 bases, the J end by 8 bases, with 22 bases between. The CDR3 length is 16 residues. Germline V lookup: CDR1 SGHVS, CDR2 FQNEAQ. CDR3 coding DNA: TGTGCCAGCAGCGCAACTCGACTCCTACGGTTCCATGAGCAGTTCTTC. Its translation: CASSATRLLRFHEQFF.

This sequence joins TRBV7-9 and TRBJ2-7; D is ambiguous. CDR1 and CDR2 from the germline V gene are SEHNR and FQNEAQ (reference sequence). This CDR3 is built from 14 residues. Trimming stripped 5 bases from V and 3 bases from J, with 14 bases between. CDR3 coding DNA: TGTGCCAGCAGCCCCCAGGTCCTCGACTACGAGCAGTACTTC. This codes for CASSPQVLDYEQYF. Drawing the rest from reference TRBV7-9 and TRBJ2-7, the complete variable domain is DTGVSQNPRHKITKRGQNVTFRCDPISEHNRLYWYRQTLGQGPEFLTYFQNEAQLEKSRLLSDRFSAERPKGSFSTLEIQRTEQGDSAMYLCASSPQVLDYEQYFGPGTRLTVT.

V is TRBV21-1 and J is TRBJ1-6. TRBV21-1 is termed a pseudogene. The CDR3 consists of 14 residues. CDR3 loop: CAVRGGTYNSPLHF. CDR3 in DNA: TGTGCGGTACGGGGTGGAACCTATAATTCACCCCTCCACTTT.

The sample holds many counts of this clonotype. The chain recombines TRBV7-9 with TRBJ2-1; the D call may be TRBD1 or TRBD2 (5 bases each). The CDR3 contains 15 residues. V lost 2 bases and J 8 bases, leaving 16 bases between the germline ends. Germline CDR1 SEHNR, CDR2 FQNEAQ (reference sequence). The CDR3 DNA follows: TGTGCCAGCAGCTTATCCGGGGCCCCCACCCATGAGCAGTTCTTC. It specifies CASSLSGAPTHEQFF. The full variable domain, its missing parts supplied by reference TRBV7-9 and TRBJ2-1, is DTGVSQNPRHKITKRGQNVTFRCDPISEHNRLYWYRQTLGQGPEFLTYFQNEAQLEKSRLLSDRFSAERPKGSFSTLEIQRTEQGDSAMYLCASSLSGAPTHEQFFGPGTRLTVL.

In DNA form, the CDR3 reads TGCGCCAGCAGCCAAGGCTTCGGCAGAAACACTGAAGCTTTCTTT. The encoded protein is CASSQGFGRNTEAFF. The V gene is TRBV4-3, the J gene TRBJ1-1; D unclear. The CDR3 extends over 15 amino acids. Trimming took 1 base from V and 2 from J, leaving 11 bases between them. Germline lookup yields CDR1 LGHNA and CDR2 YSLEER.

With regard to this clonotype: A much larger clone lies a single base off, so this may be a read error. The V call is TRBV4-3, the J call TRBJ2-5; D uncertain. Germline CDR1 reads LGHNA; CDR2 reads YSLEER. The CDR3 is 15 amino acids. The CDR3 here is CASSQDRWFQETQCF. The CDR3 bases are TGCGCCAGCAGCCAAGATCGATGGTTCCAAGAGACCCAGTGCTTC.

The table lists this clonotype with many counts. The chain employs TRBV5-1 and TRBJ2-5; D uncertain. CDR3 length equals 12 residues. Germline V CDR1 and CDR2: SGHRS, YFSETQ. The V gene lost 2 bases and the J gene lost 2 bases, with 4 bases spanning the gap. CDR3 DNA sequence: TGCGCCAGCAGCTTTGGGCAAGAGACCCAGTACTTC. Its translation is CASSFGQETQYF.

The chain links TRBV6-5 to TRBJ2-3; D possibly corresponds to TRBD1 (6 bases). The germline gives CDR1 MNHEY, CDR2 SVGAGI. Trimming pared 4 bases from V and 1 base from J, leaving 12 bases between. The CDR3 has 15 residues. CDR3 bases: TGTGCCAGCAGTTGGAGGCAGGGGCGCACAGATACGCAGTATTTT. Residues: CASSWRQGRTDTQYF.

This clonotype was observed a handful of times. V is TRBV24-1 and J is TRBJ2-6; 7 bases align to TRBD1. The germline gives CDR1 KGHDR, CDR2 SFDVKD. V trimming: 4 bases; J trimming: 8 bases; junction bases outside the gene matches: 4. CDR3 size: 14 residues. This chain's CDR3 is CATSEPTGTNVLTF. The DNA of the CDR3 is TGTGCCACCAGTGAACCGACAGGGACCAACGTCCTGACTTTC.

This clonotype appeared many times. This chain joins TRBV7-9 and TRBJ2-7; D uncertain. The CDR3 consists of 13 residues. The V end lost 0 bases, the J end lost 4 bases, and 7 bases lay between the germline ends. From germline, CDR1 is SEHNR and CDR2 FQNEAQ (reference sequence). This chain's CDR3 is CASSLAGGYEQYV. The CDR3 nucleotides read TGTGCCAGCAGCTTAGCGGGCGGATACGAGCAGTACGTC.

This clonotype was observed many times. This chain joins TRBV11-1 and TRBJ2-4, with 8 bases aligning to TRBD1. V trimming: 1 base; J trimming: 9 bases; junction bases outside the gene matches: 11. The germline V gene has CDR1 SGHAT and CDR2 FQDESV (reference sequence). The CDR3 spans 16 residues. This chain's CDR3 is CASSLVRGQQGGIQYF. In DNA form, the CDR3 reads TGTGCCAGCAGCTTAGTCAGGGGGCAGCAAGGGGGCATTCAGTACTTC.

This clonotype was counted a few times. V is TRBV7-6 and J is TRBJ2-7; 10 nucleotides line up with TRBD2. Germline loops: CDR1 SGHVS, CDR2 FNYEAQ. V shed 3 bases and J 2 bases; nucleotides not matched to a gene: 7. This CDR3 spans 16 amino acids. The CDR3 DNA follows: TGTGCCAGCAGCTTCGCTAGCGGGGGCACAACCTACGAGCAGTACTTC. Translating it yields CASSFASGGTTYEQYF.

This clonotype came up a few times. This sequence joins TRBV24-1 and TRBJ2-7; D remains ambiguous. The V end was cut by 10 bases, the J end by 2 bases, with 11 bases between. Germline CDR1 is KGHDR and CDR2 is SFDVKD. The CDR3 runs to 12 residues. The CDR3 coding sequence is TGTGCCACAGGGCAGTCGACCTACGAGCAGTACTTC. This gives the protein CATGQSTYEQYF.

In this sample, this clonotype turned up many times. The V and J genes are TRBV5-1 and TRBJ2-5, with 7 bases matching TRBD1. J was trimmed by 3 bases and V by 5 bases; bases with no gene match: 13. Germline V CDR1 and CDR2: SGHRS, YFSETQ. The CDR3 has 16 residues. The CDR3: CASRTIPGTAKETQYF. The CDR3 DNA sequence: TGCGCCAGCAGGACTATACCCGGGACAGCAAAAGAGACCCAGTACTTC.

This clonotype was seen a handful of times. This sequence joins TRBV24-1 and TRBJ1-4, with D uncertain. CDR1 and CDR2 (germline): KGHDR, SFDVKD. The CDR3 runs to 14 residues. With 8 bases removed from V and 3 bases from J, the gap between germline ends came to 12 bases. The CDR3 is CATTREQPNEKLFF. The CDR3 DNA reads as TGTGCCACCACCAGAGAACAACCTAATGAAAAACTGTTTTTT.